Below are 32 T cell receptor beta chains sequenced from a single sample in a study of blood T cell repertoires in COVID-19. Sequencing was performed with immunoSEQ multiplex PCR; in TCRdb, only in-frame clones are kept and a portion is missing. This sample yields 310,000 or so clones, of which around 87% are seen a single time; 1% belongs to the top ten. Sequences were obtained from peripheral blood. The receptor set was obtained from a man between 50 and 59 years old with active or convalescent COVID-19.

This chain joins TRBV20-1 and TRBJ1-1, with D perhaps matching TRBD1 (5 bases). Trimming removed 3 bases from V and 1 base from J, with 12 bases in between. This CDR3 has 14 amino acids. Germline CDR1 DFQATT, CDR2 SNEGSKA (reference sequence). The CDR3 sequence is CSASQGWGNTEAFF. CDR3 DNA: TGCAGTGCTAGTCAGGGATGGGGGAACACTGAAGCTTTCTTT.

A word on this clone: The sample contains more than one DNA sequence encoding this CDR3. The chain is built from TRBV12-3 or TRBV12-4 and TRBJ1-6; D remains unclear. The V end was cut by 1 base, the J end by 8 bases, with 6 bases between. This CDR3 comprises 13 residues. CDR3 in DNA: TGTGCCAGCAGTTTAGGATCAGATTCACCCCTCCACTTT. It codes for CASSLGSDSPLHF.

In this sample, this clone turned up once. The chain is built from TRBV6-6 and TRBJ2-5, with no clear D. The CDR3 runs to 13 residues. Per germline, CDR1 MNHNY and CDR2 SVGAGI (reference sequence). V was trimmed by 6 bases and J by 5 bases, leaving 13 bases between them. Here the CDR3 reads CASSPSYGETQYF. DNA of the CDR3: TGTGCCAGCAGCCCTAGTTACGGGGAGACCCAGTACTTC.

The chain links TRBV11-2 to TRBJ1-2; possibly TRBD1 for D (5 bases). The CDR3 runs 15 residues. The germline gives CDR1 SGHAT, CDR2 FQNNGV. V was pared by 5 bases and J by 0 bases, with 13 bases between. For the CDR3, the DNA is TGTGCCAGCAGCGCGTCCCCAGGGCCTAACTATGGCTACACCTTC. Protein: CASSASPGPNYGYTF.

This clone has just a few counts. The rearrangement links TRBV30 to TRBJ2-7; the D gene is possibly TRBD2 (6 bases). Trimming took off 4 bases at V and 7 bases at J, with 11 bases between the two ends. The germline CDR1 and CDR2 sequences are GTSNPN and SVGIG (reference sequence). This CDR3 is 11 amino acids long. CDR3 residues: CAWTWGGEQYF. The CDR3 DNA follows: TGTGCCTGGACTTGGGGAGGAGAGCAGTACTTC. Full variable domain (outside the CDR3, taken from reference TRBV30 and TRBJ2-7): SQTIHQWPATLVQPVGSPLSLECTVEGTSNPNLYWYRQAAGRGLQLLFYSVGIGQISSEVPQNLSASRPQDRQFILSSKKLLLSDSGFYLCAWTWGGEQYFGPGTRLTVT.

CDR3 region: CASSEVFSRTDTQYF. The CDR3 nucleotides are TGTGCCAGCAGTGAAGTGTTTTCCAGGACAGATACGCAGTATTTT. The chain carries TRBV6-1 and TRBJ2-3, with D unclear. V was cut by 1 base and J by 3 bases, with 11 bases left in between. CDR1 MNHNS and CDR2 SASEGT come from the germline V gene. The CDR3 is 15 amino acids.

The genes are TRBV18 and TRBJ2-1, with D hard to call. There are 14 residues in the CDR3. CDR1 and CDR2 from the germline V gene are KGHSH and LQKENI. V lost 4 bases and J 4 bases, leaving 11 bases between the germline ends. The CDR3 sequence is CASSLRNGYNEQFF. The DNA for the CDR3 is TGTGCCAGCTCACTTAGAAACGGGTACAATGAGCAGTTCTTC.

CDR3 amino acids: CASSYTLETGTYEQYF. CDR3 DNA sequence: TGCGCCAGCAGCTATACCCTTGAGACAGGGACCTACGAGCAGTACTTC. The chain recombines TRBV4-1 with TRBJ2-7; the match to TRBD1 covers 7 bases. The CDR3 has 16 residues. Germline V gives CDR1 MGHRA, CDR2 YSYEKL. Losses at the gene ends were 5 bases for V and 2 bases for J; bases not matched to a gene: 12.

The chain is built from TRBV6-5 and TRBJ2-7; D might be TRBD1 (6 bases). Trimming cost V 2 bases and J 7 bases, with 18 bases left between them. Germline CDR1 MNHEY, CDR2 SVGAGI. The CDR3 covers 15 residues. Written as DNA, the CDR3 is TGTGCCAGCAGTTACGGGTCAGGGGCCCTTGGGGAGCAGTACTTC. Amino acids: CASSYGSGALGEQYF.

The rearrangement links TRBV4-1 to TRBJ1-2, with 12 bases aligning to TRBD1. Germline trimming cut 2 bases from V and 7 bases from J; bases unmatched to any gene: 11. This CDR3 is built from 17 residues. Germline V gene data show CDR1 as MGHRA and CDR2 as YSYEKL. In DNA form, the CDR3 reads TGCGCCAGCAGCCAAATGTCCGGGACAGGGGGCTTAGGTGGCTACACCTTC. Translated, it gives CASSQMSGTGGLGGYTF.

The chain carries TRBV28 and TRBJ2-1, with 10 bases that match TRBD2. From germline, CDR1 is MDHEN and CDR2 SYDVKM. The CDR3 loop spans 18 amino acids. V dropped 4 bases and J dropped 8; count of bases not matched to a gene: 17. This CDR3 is CASSYGLAGASTLDEQFF. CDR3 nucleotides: TGTGCCAGCAGTTATGGGCTAGCGGGAGCCTCTACGTTAGATGAGCAGTTCTTC.

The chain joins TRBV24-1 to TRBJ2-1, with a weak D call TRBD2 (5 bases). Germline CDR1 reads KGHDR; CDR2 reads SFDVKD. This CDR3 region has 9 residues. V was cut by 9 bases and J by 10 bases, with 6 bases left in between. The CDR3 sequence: CATRREQFF. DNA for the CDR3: TGTGCCACCCGGAGGGAGCAGTTCTTC.

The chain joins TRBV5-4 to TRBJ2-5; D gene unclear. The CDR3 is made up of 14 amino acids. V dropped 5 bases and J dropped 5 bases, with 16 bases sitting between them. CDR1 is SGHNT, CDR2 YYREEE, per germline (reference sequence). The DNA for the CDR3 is TGTGCCAGCAGTTTGCGGCAGGTCGGCGAGACCCAGTACTTC. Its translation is CASSLRQVGETQYF.

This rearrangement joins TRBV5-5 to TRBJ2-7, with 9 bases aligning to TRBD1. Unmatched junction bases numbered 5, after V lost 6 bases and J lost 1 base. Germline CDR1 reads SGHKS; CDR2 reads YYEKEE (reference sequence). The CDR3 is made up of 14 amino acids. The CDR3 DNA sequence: TGTGCCAGCATCCTAGGACAGGGGTCCTACGAGCAGTACTTC. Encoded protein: CASILGQGSYEQYF.

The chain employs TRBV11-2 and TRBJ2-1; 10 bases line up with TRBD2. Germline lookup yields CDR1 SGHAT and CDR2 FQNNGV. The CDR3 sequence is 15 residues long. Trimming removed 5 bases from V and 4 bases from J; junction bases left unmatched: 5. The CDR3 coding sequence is TGTGCCAGCAGCGTTACTAGCGGGGTTTACAATGAGCAGTTCTTC. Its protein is CASSVTSGVYNEQFF.

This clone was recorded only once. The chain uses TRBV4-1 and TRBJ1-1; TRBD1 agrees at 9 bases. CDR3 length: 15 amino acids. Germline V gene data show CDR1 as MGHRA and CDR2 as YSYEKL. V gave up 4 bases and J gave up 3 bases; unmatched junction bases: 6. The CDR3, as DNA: TGCGCCAGCAGCCGGGACAGGGTGTTGGACACTGAAGCTTTCTTT. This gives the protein CASSRDRVLDTEAFF.

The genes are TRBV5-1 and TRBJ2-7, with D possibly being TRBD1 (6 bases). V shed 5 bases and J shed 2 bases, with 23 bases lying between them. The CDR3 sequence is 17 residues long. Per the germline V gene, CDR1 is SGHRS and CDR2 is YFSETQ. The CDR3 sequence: CASSLIGMGAGTYEQYF. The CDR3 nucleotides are TGCGCCAGCAGTCTAATCGGAATGGGGGCTGGCACCTACGAGCAGTACTTC.

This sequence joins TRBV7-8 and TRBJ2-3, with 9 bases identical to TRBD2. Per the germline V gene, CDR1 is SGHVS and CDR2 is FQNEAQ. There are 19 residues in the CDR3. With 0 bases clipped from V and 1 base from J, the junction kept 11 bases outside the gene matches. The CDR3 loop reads CASSLALNPSGVGTDTQYF. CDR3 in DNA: TGTGCCAGCAGCTTAGCGCTCAATCCTAGCGGGGTTGGCACAGATACGCAGTATTTT.

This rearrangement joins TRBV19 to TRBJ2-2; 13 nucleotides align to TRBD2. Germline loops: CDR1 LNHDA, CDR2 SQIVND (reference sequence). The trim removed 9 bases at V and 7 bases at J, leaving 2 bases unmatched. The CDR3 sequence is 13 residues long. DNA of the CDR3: TGTGCCAGCCGGACTAGCGGGGGCGGGGAGCTGTTTTTT. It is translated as CASRTSGGGELFF.

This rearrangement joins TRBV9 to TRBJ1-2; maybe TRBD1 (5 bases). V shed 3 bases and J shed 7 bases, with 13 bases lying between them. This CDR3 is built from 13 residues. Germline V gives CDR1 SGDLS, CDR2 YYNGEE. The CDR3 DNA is TGTGCCAGCAGCGCGGGACTCAGCCTTGGCTACACCTTC. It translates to CASSAGLSLGYTF.

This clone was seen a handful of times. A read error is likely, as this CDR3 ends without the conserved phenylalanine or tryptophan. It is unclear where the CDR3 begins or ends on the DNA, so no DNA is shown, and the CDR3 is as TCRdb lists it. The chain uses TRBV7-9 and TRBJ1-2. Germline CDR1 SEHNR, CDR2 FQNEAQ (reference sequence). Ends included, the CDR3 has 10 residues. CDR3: CASSPLLNYV.

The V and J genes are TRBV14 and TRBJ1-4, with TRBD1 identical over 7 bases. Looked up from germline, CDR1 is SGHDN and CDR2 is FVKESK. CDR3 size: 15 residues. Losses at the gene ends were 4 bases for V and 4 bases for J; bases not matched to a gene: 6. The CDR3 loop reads CASSLHTGDNEKLFF. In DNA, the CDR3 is TGTGCCAGCAGCCTACATACAGGGGATAATGAAAAACTGTTTTTT. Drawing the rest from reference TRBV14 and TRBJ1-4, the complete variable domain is EAGVTQFPSHSVIEKGQTVTLRCDPISGHDNLYWYRRVMGKEIKFLLHFVKESKQDESGMPNNRFLAERTGGTYSTLKVQPAELEDSGVYFCASSLHTGDNEKLFFGSGTQLSVL.

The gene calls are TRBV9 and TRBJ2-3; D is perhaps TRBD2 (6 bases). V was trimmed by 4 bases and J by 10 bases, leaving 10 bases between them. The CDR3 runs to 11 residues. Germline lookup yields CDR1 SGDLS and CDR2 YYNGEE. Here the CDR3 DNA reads TGTGCCAGCAGCCCCGGGACTGCGCAGTATTTT. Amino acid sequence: CASSPGTAQYF.

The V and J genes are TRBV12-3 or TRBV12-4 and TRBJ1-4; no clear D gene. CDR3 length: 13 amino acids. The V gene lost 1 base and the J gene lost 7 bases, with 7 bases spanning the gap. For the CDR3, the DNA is TGTGCCAGCAGTTTAGGGTGGAGTGAAAAACTGTTTTTT. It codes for CASSLGWSEKLFF.

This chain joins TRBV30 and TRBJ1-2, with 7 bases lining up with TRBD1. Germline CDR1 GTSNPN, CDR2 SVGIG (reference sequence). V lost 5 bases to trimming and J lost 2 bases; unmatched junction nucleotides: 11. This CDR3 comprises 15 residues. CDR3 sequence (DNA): TGTGCCTGGGTACCTTCGGGACAGCTGAACTATGGCTACACCTTC. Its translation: CAWVPSGQLNYGYTF. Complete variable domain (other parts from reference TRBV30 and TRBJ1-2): SQTIHQWPATLVQPVGSPLSLECTVEGTSNPNLYWYRQAAGRGLQLLFYSVGIGQISSEVPQNLSASRPQDRQFILSSKKLLLSDSGFYLCAWVPSGQLNYGYTFGSGTRLTVV.

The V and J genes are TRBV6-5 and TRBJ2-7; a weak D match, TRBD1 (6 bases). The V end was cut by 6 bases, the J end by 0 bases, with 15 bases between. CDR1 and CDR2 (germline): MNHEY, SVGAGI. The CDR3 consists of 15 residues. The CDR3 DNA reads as TGTGCCAGCAGCGCCAGGACAGAGAGCTCCTACGAGCAGTACTTC. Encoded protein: CASSARTESSYEQYF.

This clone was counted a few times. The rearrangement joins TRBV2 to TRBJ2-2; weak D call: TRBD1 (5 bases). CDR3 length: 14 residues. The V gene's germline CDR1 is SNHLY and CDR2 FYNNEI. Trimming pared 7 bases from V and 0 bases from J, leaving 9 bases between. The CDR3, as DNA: TGTGCCAGCACCAGGGCCCCGAACACCGGGGAGCTGTTTTTT. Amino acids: CASTRAPNTGELFF.

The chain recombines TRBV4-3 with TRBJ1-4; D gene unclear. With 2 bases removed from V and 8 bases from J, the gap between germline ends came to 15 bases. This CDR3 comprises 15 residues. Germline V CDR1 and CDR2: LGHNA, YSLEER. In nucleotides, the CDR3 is TGCGCCAGCAGCCAATTTGGAGGGAACGAAGAAAAACTGTTTTTT. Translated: CASSQFGGNEEKLFF.

The CDR3 here is CASSIIRGVSGTNEKLFF. CDR3 in DNA: TGTGCCAGCAGTATTATTAGGGGTGTTTCAGGGACTAATGAAAAACTGTTTTTT. This sequence joins TRBV28 and TRBJ1-4, with D possibly being TRBD1 (5 bases). The CDR3 runs 18 residues. With 5 bases removed from V and 2 bases from J, the gap between germline ends came to 21 bases. Germline V gene sequence: CDR1 MDHEN, CDR2 SYDVKM.

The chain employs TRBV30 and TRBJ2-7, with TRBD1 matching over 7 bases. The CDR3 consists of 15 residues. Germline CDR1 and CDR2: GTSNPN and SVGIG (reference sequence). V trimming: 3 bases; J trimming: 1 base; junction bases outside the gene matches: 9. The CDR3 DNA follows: TGTGCCTGGAGCAGGGGGTACCCACCGTCCTACGAGCAGTACTTC. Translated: CAWSRGYPPSYEQYF.

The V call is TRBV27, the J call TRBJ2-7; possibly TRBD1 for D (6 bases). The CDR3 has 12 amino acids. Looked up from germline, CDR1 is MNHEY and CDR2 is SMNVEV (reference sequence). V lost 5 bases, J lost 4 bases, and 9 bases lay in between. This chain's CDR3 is CASSKQGYEQYF. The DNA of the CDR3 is TGTGCCAGCAGTAAACAGGGTTACGAGCAGTACTTC.

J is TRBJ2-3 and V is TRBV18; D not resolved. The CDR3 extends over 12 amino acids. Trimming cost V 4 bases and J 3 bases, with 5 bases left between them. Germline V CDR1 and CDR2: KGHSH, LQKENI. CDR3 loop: CASSRETDTQYF. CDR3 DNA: TGTGCCAGCTCACGTGAGACAGATACGCAGTATTTT.